The 16 T cell receptor beta chains given below trace back to one sample, sequenced in a study of T cells in Graves' hyperthyroidism and ophthalmopathy (dated by TCRdb to the late 2010s). The library was built by means of multiplex PCR. This sample was sequenced with an Illumina HiSeq 2000. The TCR beta CDR3 regions were amplified from the RNA transcripts. The first round of RT-PCR for the TCR CDR3 was performed with the HTBI primer set and the Qiagen OneStep RT-PCR kit. TCRdb handled the public reads itself, with Q25 trimming in fastp and clone calling in MiXCR, and kept productive beta chains. Duplicate CDR3 protein sequences are folded into a single record with the most common DNA and genes. In all, the sample holds a few hundred thousand distinct CDR3 sequences, and about 18% of those were seen once. The ten largest clones take up just under 45% of the sample. Input material: blood. The receptors originated from a man aged 40-49 years with Graves' hyperthyroidism.

This clonotype showed up many times. The chain has TRBV7-6 and TRBJ2-1; 12 bases match TRBD2. After removal of 5 bases from V and 0 bases from J, the junction contained 11 bases not matched to a gene. CDR3 length: 19 residues. Germline-derived CDR1 and CDR2 are SGHVS and FNYEAQ. This CDR3 reads CASSRTLAGGPGSYNEQFF. In DNA, the CDR3 is TGTGCCAGCAGCCGCACTCTAGCGGGGGGGCCGGGCTCCTACAATGAGCAGTTCTTC.

This clonotype came up many times. This rearrangement joins TRBV20-1 to TRBJ1-4; the D gene is possibly TRBD1 (6 bases). The V gene's germline CDR1 is DFQATT and CDR2 SNEGSKA (reference sequence). This CDR3 comprises 12 residues. V lost 7 bases to trimming and J lost 7 bases, with 13 bases between them. The CDR3 sequence: CSVRGASEKLFF. DNA for the CDR3: TGCAGTGTACGGGGGGCGAGTGAAAAACTGTTTTTT.

This clonotype was detected many times. The chain links TRBV14 to TRBJ2-7, with D maybe TRBD2 (7 bases). The V gene lost 0 bases and the J gene lost 2 bases, with 23 bases spanning the gap. The length of the CDR3 is 19 residues. Germline CDR1 and CDR2: SGHDN and FVKESK. CDR3 nucleotides: TGTGCCAGCAGCCAAGACATACGAAAGGGGGGGCACCTAACCTACGAGCAGTACTTC. Encoded protein: CASSQDIRKGGHLTYEQYF.

The table lists this clonotype with a few counts. The chain carries TRBV5-5 and TRBJ1-5; D perhaps matches TRBD1 (5 bases). The CDR3 loop spans 13 amino acids. Trimming pared 0 bases from V and 5 bases from J, leaving 6 bases between. The germline gives CDR1 SGHKS, CDR2 YYEKEE (reference sequence). The CDR3 reads CASSLVQDQPQHF. The CDR3 nucleotides are TGTGCCAGCAGCTTGGTACAGGATCAGCCCCAGCATTTT.

In its sample, this clonotype was seen many times. This chain uses TRBV20-1 with TRBJ1-1, with 8 positions matching TRBD1. With V trimmed by 3 bases and J by 0 bases, 3 bases remained unmatched. This CDR3 is built from 14 residues. CDR1 and CDR2 (germline): DFQATT, SNEGSKA (reference sequence). The CDR3 spells CSARRDRLNTEAFF. In nucleotides, the CDR3 is TGCAGTGCTAGGAGGGACAGGCTGAACACTGAAGCTTTCTTT.

This clonotype was counted between two and nine times. V gene TRBV9 combines with J gene TRBJ2-3, with D unresolved. This CDR3 has 11 residues. The germline V and J ends were trimmed by 4 bases and 6 bases, with 6 bases remaining between them. Per the germline V gene, CDR1 is SGDLS and CDR2 is YYNGEE. The CDR3 region is CASSPGDTQYF. For the CDR3, the DNA is TGTGCCAGCAGCCCGGGTGATACGCAGTATTTT.

The chain employs TRBV7-2 and TRBJ2-1; D ambiguous. Trimming took 1 base from V and 6 from J, leaving 7 bases between them. Looked up from germline, CDR1 is SGHTA and CDR2 is FQGNSA. The CDR3 has 13 amino acids. The CDR3 reads CASSLGSLNEQFF. The CDR3 nucleotides are TGTGCCAGCAGCTTAGGCTCACTCAATGAGCAGTTCTTC.

The table lists this clonotype with many counts. The rearrangement uses TRBV12-3 or TRBV12-4 and TRBJ1-1, with D maybe TRBD1 (5 bases). This CDR3 is built from 14 residues. The germline V and J ends were trimmed by 5 bases and 4 bases, with 14 bases remaining between them. CDR3 loop: CASSGTSWGTEAFF. CDR3 sequence (DNA): TGTGCCAGCAGTGGGACCTCATGGGGCACTGAAGCTTTCTTT.

There are a few counts of this clonotype. The J gene is TRBJ1-5, the V gene TRBV4-1; D is uncertain. The CDR3 runs 13 residues. Germline CDR1 and CDR2: MGHRA and YSYEKL. V dropped 4 bases and J dropped 4 bases, with 8 bases sitting between them. As DNA, the CDR3 is TGCGCCAGCAGCCCGATCGGGAATCAGCCCCAGCATTTT. Its protein product is CASSPIGNQPQHF.

This clonotype was observed many times. The chain employs TRBV28 and TRBJ1-5, with 9 bases matching TRBD1. The CDR3 is 18 amino acids. Germline V gene data show CDR1 as MDHEN and CDR2 as SYDVKM. The V and J ends lost 7 bases and 0 bases, in that order; junction bases with no gene match: 13. The CDR3 is CASIPRGTGFDSNQPQHF. CDR3 coding DNA: TGTGCCAGCATTCCTCGGGGGACAGGGTTTGATAGCAATCAGCCCCAGCATTTT.

This clonotype came up a few times. This chain joins TRBV6-2 or TRBV6-3 and TRBJ1-1, with a possible D match to TRBD1 (6 bases). This CDR3 is built from 15 residues. Per the germline V gene, CDR1 is MNHEY and CDR2 is SVGEGT. Trimming took off 2 bases at V and 0 bases at J, with 10 bases between the two ends. CDR3 residues: CASSYPGQMNTEAFF. The CDR3 DNA reads TGTGCCAGCAGTTACCCCGGACAGATGAACACTGAAGCTTTCTTT.

In its sample, this clonotype was seen many times. The J gene is TRBJ2-1, the V gene TRBV7-9; D call uncertain. This CDR3 has 13 amino acids. The V and J ends lost 6 bases and 5 bases respectively, with 11 bases between them. CDR1 is SEHNR and CDR2 is FQNEAQ in the germline V gene (reference sequence). The CDR3 bases are TGTGCCAGCAGTCCCGGATCAAACAATGAGCAGTTCTTC. Its translation is CASSPGSNNEQFF.

This clonotype was detected a few times. The J gene is TRBJ1-6, the V gene TRBV7-2; D remains ambiguous. V was pared by 2 bases and J by 7 bases, with 18 bases between. The CDR3 length is 17 residues. CDR1 and CDR2 (germline): SGHTA, FQGNSA. CDR3: CASSLYAQAGPNSPLHF. The CDR3 DNA is TGTGCCAGCAGCTTATACGCCCAGGCAGGACCCAATTCACCCCTCCACTTT. Looking up the rest from reference TRBV7-2 and TRBJ1-6 gives the full variable domain: GAGVSQSPSNKVTEKGKDVELRCDPISGHTALYWYRQSLGQGLEFLIYFQGNSAPDKSGLPSDRFSAERTGGSVSTLTIQRTQQEDSAVYLCASSLYAQAGPNSPLHFGNGTRLTVT.

In its sample, this clonotype was seen many times. The chain recombines TRBV5-1 with TRBJ2-7, with D perhaps assigned TRBD1 or TRBD2 (5 bases each). The CDR3 runs to 13 residues. The germline V gene encodes CDR1 SGHRS and CDR2 YFSETQ. Trimming took off 0 bases at V and 11 bases at J, with 15 bases between the two ends. The CDR3 here is CASSLASGTYEYF. The CDR3 coding sequence is TGCGCCAGCAGCTTGGCGTCAGGGACGTACGAGTACTTC.

In this sample, this clonotype turned up many times. The chain uses TRBV5-1 and TRBJ1-1; 7 nucleotides line up with TRBD1. The CDR3 has 14 residues. The ends lost 0 bases at V and 6 bases at J; junction bases unmatched: 5. Germline-derived CDR1 and CDR2 are SGHRS and YFSETQ. CDR3 loop: CASSLEGADAEAFF. The CDR3 nucleotides are TGCGCCAGCAGCTTGGAGGGGGCGGACGCTGAAGCTTTCTTT.

The chain has TRBV6-1 and TRBJ2-5, with 9 nucleotides matching TRBD2. The CDR3 sequence is 15 residues long. The ends lost 10 bases at V and 3 bases at J; junction bases unmatched: 12. Germline values: CDR1 MNHNS, CDR2 SASEGT. CDR3 nucleotide sequence: TGTGCCACCCTCACCCAAATAGCGGGGGAAGAGACCCAGTACTTC. This translates into CATLTQIAGEETQYF.